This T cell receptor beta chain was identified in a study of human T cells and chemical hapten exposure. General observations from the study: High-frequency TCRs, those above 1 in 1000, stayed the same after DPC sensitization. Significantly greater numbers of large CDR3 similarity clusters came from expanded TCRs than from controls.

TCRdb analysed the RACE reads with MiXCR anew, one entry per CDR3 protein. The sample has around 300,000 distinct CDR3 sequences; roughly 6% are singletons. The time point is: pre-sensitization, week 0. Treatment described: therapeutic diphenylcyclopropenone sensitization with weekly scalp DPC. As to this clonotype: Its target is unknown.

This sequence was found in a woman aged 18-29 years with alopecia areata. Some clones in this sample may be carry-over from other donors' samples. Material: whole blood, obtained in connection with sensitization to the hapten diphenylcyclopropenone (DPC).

The CDR3 protein is CASSPSVDVTETQYF. The DNA for the CDR3 is TGTGCCAGCAGCCCAAGTGTAGACGTAACAGAGACCCAGTACTTC. The chain employs TRBV6-1 and TRBJ2-5; unclear D gene. Germline assignment: CDR1 MNHNS and CDR2 SASEGT. The CDR3 contains 15 residues. V lost 6 bases, J lost 4 bases, and 18 bases lay in between.